This T cell receptor (beta chain) was found in a study of blood T cell repertoires in COVID-19. Study-wide background: The analysed material was cDNA or gDNA that came from T cells, B-cell-depleted T cells, or PBMCs.

Profiled with immunoSEQ multiplex PCR; TCRdb holds only in-frame clones, not every one. Among some 370,000 clones listed, around 87% were seen once. Sequencing input: peripheral blood. The source is a woman in her twenties or thirties with COVID-19, enrolled during active disease.

The CDR3 is CASSLLIREGGYTF. As DNA, the CDR3 is TGTGCCAGCAGTTTATTAATCAGGGAAGGGGGCTACACCTTC. The chain employs TRBV28 and TRBJ1-2, with a weak D call TRBD1 (5 bases). The CDR3 runs 14 residues. CDR1 is MDHEN and CDR2 is SYDVKM in the germline V gene. Trimming pared 1 base from V and 8 bases from J, leaving 14 bases between.